This T cell receptor beta chain was sequenced for a study of follicular helper T cells after annual influenza vaccination. Study context: Some donors were sampled over the 2013-2014, 2014-2015 and 2015-2016 vaccinations. Study-wide points: Each annual vaccination recalled recurring oligoclonal ICOS+CD38+ cTfh clonotypes.

Stated time point: 2015-2016 season, 7 days after influenza vaccination. Clones were sequenced by immunoSEQ multiplex PCR, and TCRdb holds only the in-frame ones, with some missing. The sample shows about 7,300 clones, 80% to 85% of them seen only once. The CDR3 contains 17 residues. In germline, CDR1 is SGHRS, CDR2 YFSETQ. J lost 5 bases, V lost 4 bases, and 8 bases had no gene match. Regarding this clone: What it binds is not known.

The genes are TRBV5-1 and TRBJ2-5; 16 positions agree with TRBD2. The receptor's source is an adult who received the influenza vaccine. Sequencing used CXCR5+ CD38- circulating T follicular helper cells from blood, obtained 7 days after influenza vaccination. Subset in this sample: circulating Tfh, non-naive CD4+CXCR5+PD-1+ (ICOS+CD38+ or ICOS-CD38-). CDR3 DNA: TGCGCCAGCAGCCCGGGACTAGCGGGAGGGCCGGGGGAGACCCAGTACTTC. It specifies CASSPGLAGGPGETQYF.